The clone carrying this T cell receptor beta chain was found once. The antigen remains unidentified. This specimen belongs to a study of Tregs in tolerant kidney transplant recipients. CDR1 MNHGY and CDR2 SVAAGI come from the germline V gene. V was pared by 8 bases and J by 0 bases, with 8 bases between. CDR3 length equals 13 residues. The method was immunoSEQ multiplex PCR; TCRdb's version includes in-frame clones alone and lacks a portion of them. The sample comprises tens of thousands of clones, roughly 84% of which are singletons, and roughly 4% rests with the top ten. Notes on the study in general: Validation in larger populations is needed because few patients were studied.

The sample consisted of CD4+ T cells from blood. The sequence was collected from a human donor in good health. This rearrangement joins TRBV6-9 to TRBJ1-5; no reliable D call. CDR3 in amino acids: CASESNSNQPQHF. CDR3 DNA: TGTGCCAGCGAATCGAATAGCAATCAGCCCCAGCATTTT.